This TCR beta chain was recorded in a study of T cells in Graves' hyperthyroidism and ophthalmopathy. TCR beta CDR3 regions were amplified from RNA. First-round RT-PCR of the TCR CDR3 relied on the HTBI primer set. MiXCR, run by TCRdb on the multiplex PCR reads, gives a single entry per CDR3 protein. The data show 450,000 to 700,000 distinct CDR3 sequences, 46% seen once. Graves' hyperthyroidism qualified as stable when ophthalmopathy did not progress within 18 months. Thyroid ultrasound, orbital computed tomography, clinical symptoms, and serum thyroxine and TRAb underpinned diagnoses. Whole-study findings and limits: In blood, most of the thyroid clonotypes expanded above 0.001 were also present. Ophthalmopathy was identified by the model a median around 5.9 months ahead of onset.

The table lists this clonotype with many counts. Its matching antigen is unknown. CDR1 and CDR2 from the germline V gene are DFQATT and SNEGSKA (reference sequence). J gave up 4 bases and V 3 bases, and 9 bases lay outside the gene matches. The CDR3 consists of 16 residues. V usage is TRBV20-1 and J usage is TRBJ2-5; 12 bases line up with TRBD2. Sequenced input: peripheral blood or thyroid tissue (not recorded which). This receptor was identified in a woman aged 18-30 years with Graves' hyperthyroidism. The CDR3 bases are TGCAGTGCTAGTTTTCCTAGCGGGAGGGCAGGAGAGACCCAGTACTTC. Translating it yields CSASFPSGRAGETQYF.